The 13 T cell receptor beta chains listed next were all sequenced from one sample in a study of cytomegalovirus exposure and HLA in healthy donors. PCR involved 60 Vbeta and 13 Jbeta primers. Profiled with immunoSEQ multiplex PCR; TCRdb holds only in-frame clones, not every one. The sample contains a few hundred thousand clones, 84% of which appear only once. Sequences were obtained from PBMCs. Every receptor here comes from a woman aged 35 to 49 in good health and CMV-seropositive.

This CDR3 reads CASSVEPLGTGRGYTF. In DNA, the CDR3 is TGTGCCAGCAGCGTAGAGCCCTTAGGGACAGGAAGAGGCTACACCTTC. V gene TRBV9 combines with J gene TRBJ1-2, with 8 positions matching TRBD1. CDR3 length equals 16 residues. Germline CDR1 SGDLS, CDR2 YYNGEE. The V and J ends lost 0 bases and 8 bases, in that order; junction bases with no gene match: 12.

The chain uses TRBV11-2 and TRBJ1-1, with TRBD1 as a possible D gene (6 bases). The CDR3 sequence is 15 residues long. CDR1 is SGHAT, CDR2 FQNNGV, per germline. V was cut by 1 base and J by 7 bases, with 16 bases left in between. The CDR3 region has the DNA TGTGCCAGCAGCTTAGGTTTAGGGGGTGCGAGTGAAGCTTTCTTT. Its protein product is CASSLGLGGASEAFF.

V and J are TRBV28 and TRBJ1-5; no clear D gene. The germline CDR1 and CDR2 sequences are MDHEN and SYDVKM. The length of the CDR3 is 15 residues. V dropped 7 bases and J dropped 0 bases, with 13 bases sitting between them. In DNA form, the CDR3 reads TGTGCCAGCACCCGAGAGGTTTATAGCAATCAGCCCCAGCATTTT. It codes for CASTREVYSNQPQHF.

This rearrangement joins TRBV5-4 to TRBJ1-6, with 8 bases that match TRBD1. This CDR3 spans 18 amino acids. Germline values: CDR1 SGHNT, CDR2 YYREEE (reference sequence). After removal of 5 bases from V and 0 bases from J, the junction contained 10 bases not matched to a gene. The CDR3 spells CASRVEGQASSYNSPLHF. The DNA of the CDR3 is TGTGCCAGCAGGGTAGAGGGACAGGCAAGCTCCTATAATTCACCCCTCCACTTT.

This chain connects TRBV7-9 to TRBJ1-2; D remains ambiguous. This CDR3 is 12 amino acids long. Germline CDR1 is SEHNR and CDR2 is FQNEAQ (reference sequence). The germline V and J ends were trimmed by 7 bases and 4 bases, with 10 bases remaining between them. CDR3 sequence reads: CASKGSSYGYTF. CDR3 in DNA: TGTGCCAGCAAAGGGAGCAGCTATGGCTACACCTTC.

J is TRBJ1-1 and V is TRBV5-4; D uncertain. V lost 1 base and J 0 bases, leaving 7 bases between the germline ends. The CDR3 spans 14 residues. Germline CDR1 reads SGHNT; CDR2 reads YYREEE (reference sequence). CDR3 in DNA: TGTGCCAGCAGCTTGCCAGCGATGAACACTGAAGCTTTCTTT. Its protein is CASSLPAMNTEAFF.

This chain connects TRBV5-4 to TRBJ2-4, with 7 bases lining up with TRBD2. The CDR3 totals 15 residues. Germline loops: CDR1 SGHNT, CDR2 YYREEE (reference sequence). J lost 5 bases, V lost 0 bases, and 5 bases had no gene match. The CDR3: CASSLAGRAENIQYF. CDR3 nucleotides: TGTGCCAGCAGCTTGGCGGGGAGGGCTGAAAACATTCAGTACTTC.

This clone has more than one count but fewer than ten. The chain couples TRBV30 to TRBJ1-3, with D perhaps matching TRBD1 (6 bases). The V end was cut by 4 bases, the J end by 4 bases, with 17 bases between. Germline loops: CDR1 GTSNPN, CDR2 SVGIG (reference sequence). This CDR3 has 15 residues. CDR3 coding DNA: TGTGCCTGGAATGTGGGAGGGGGGCGCGGAAACACCATATATTTT. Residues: CAWNVGGGRGNTIYF.

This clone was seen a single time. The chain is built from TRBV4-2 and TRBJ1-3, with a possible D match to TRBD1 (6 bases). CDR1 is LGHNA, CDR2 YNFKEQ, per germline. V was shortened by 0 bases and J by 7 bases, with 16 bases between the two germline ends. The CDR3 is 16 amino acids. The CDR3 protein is CASSQDSRGGGNTIYF. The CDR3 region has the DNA TGTGCCAGCAGCCAAGATTCCAGAGGGGGGGGGAACACCATATATTTT.

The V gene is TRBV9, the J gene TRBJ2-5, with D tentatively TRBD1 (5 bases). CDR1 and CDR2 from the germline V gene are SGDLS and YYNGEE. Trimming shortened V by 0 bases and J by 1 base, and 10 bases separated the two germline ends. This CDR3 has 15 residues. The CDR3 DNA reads TGTGCCAGCAGCGTAGGGCTTGGGGCCCAAGAGACCCAGTACTTC. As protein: CASSVGLGAQETQYF.

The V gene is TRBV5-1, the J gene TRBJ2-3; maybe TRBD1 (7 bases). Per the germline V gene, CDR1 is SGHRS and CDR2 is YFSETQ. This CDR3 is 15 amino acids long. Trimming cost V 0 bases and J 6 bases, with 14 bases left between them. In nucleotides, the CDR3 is TGCGCCAGCAGCTTGGATGGCAGGGGGAGGGATACGCAGTATTTT. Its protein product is CASSLDGRGRDTQYF.

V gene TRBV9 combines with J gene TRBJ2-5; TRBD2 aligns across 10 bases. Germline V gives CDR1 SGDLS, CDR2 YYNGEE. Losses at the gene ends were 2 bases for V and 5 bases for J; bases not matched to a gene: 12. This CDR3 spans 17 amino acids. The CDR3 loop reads CASSVSAYLAGDETQYF. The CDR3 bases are TGTGCCAGCAGCGTCTCAGCATATCTAGCGGGAGATGAGACCCAGTACTTC.

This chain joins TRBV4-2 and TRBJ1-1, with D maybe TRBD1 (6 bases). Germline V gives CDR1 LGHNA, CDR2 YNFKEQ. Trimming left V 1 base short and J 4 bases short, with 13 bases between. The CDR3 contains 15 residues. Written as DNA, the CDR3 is TGTGCCAGCAGCCAAGGTCGTCGGGACACCACTGAAGCTTTCTTT. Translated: CASSQGRRDTTEAFF.